These T cell receptor beta chains were read from a single sample in a study of cytomegalovirus exposure and HLA in healthy donors. Method: immunoSEQ multiplex PCR; TCRdb's copy keeps in-frame clones and lacks some. The table has about 120,000 clones, around 10% seen once. The sequencing sample was made of PBMCs. The receptors stem from a man aged 25 to 40 in good health and CMV-seronegative. Both conserved end residues are part of each CDR3. A D gene is named only where the DNA matches it firmly. Some rows mark clone size as missing; the rest say once, few, many or name a class of expanded clone.

TRBV6-1	TRBJ1-1	NA	NA	CASSADRNTEAFF	TGTGCCAGCAGCGCAGACAGGAACACTGAAGCTTTCTTT
TRBV6-5	TRBJ2-3	NA	TRBD2	CASSNGGYGTQYF	TGTGCCAGCAGCAACGGGGGGTACGGTACGCAGTATTTT
TRBV5-1	TRBJ2-1	few	TRBD2	CASSLWGGSSYNEQFF	TGCGCCAGCAGCTTGTGGGGCGGGAGCTCCTACAATGAGCAGTTCTTC
TRBV4-1	TRBJ1-2	few	TRBD1	CASSLRDRGLSDGYTF	TGCGCCAGCAGCCTCCGGGACAGGGGGCTTTCCGATGGCTACACCTTC
TRBV7-9	TRBJ1-4	NA	NA	CASSSYRDSANEKLFF	TGTGCCAGCAGCTCTTACCGGGACTCGGCTAATGAAAAACTGTTTTTT
TRBV28	TRBJ2-4	NA	NA	CASHGGQGDKNIQYF	TGTGCCTCCCACGGGGGTCAAGGGGACAAAAACATTCAGTACTTC
TRBV30	TRBJ1-3	few	NA	CAWSTRRLGNTIYF	TGTGCCTGGAGTACTCGGAGATTGGGAAACACCATATATTTT
TRBV5-4	TRBJ2-3	few	TRBD1	CASSLRGLGSDTQYF	TGTGCCAGCAGCTTGAGGGGGCTAGGGTCAGATACGCAGTATTTT
TRBV2	TRBJ1-1	few	NA	CASSVGTGEAFF	TGTGCCAGCAGTGTCGGAACAGGTGAAGCTTTCTTT
TRBV6-5	TRBJ2-1	NA	NA	CASSYGGLIDNEQFF	TGTGCCAGCAGTTATGGGGGACTCATTGACAATGAGCAGTTCTTC
TRBV27	TRBJ1-1	few	NA	CASSLKGSMYTEAFF	TGTGCCAGCAGTTTAAAGGGGTCCATGTACACTGAAGCTTTCTTT
TRBV7-2	TRBJ1-1	NA	NA	CASSLITGTTEAFF	TGTGCCAGCAGCTTAATAACAGGAACCACTGAAGCTTTCTTT
TRBV5-1	TRBJ1-6	NA	NA	CASRTASSYNSPLHF	TGCGCCAGCAGGACAGCCAGCTCCTATAATTCACCCCTCCACTTT
TRBV15	TRBJ2-5	few	TRBD2	CATTLSGGLETQYF	TGTGCCACCACCTTGAGCGGGGGTCTTGAGACCCAGTACTTC
TRBV5-1	TRBJ2-3	NA	NA	CASSPPGQSTDTQYF	TGCGCCAGCAGCCCTCCTGGACAAAGCACAGATACGCAGTATTTT
TRBV5-1	TRBJ2-7	NA	NA	CASSLNPGEQYF	TGCGCCAGCAGCCTTAACCCCGGGGAGCAGTACTTC
TRBV7-2	TRBJ1-5	NA	TRBD1	CASSYRTGEIVGQPQHF	TGTGCCAGCAGCTACAGGACAGGGGAGATTGTAGGACAGCCCCAGCATTTT
TRBV10-3	TRBJ2-5	few	NA	CAISGPTGETQYF	TGTGCCATCAGTGGGCCGACTGGGGAGACCCAGTACTTC
TRBV28	TRBJ1-2	few	TRBD1	CASSPGQGVGYGYTF	TGTGCCAGCAGCCCCGGACAGGGGGTCGGCTATGGCTACACCTTC
TRBV7-3	TRBJ2-3	NA	TRBD2	CASSSTSGITDTQYF	TGTGCCAGCAGCTCTACTAGCGGGATCACAGATACGCAGTATTTT
TRBV29-1	TRBJ2-2	NA	TRBD1	CSYGTGNTGELFF	TGCAGCTATGGGACAGGGAACACCGGGGAGCTGTTTTTT